This T cell receptor beta chain was identified during a study of CD8 T cells in ankylosing spondylitis (dated by TCRdb to 2016 to 2017). A note on the overall study: The study profiled T cell receptor beta repertoires in healthy donors and ankylosing spondylitis patients to find disease-linked TCR variants. In total, the full study cohort was made up of 95 to 110 healthy donors and about two dozen ankylosing spondylitis patients. Peripheral blood was sampled, and synovial fluid was additionally collected from ankylosing spondylitis patients. Study-level results and caveats: Some motif variants were previously reported in synovial fluid and blood of reactive arthritis patients, suggesting common disease-initiation mechanisms. In peripheral blood, the disease-linked clones were found at relatively low frequencies and had a CD8+ phenotype. According to the report, matched synovial fluid samples from ankylosing spondylitis patients were significantly enriched for the disease-linked clones. Blood from ankylosing spondylitis patients appeared to be characterized by a TCR beta motif made up of under 10 highly homologous amino acid variants.

Remarks on this clonotype: What this receptor recognizes is not known. Nothing much larger sits one base from this clone, and base qualities are not available.

TCRdb lists the instrument as Illumina HiSeq 2500. TCR beta libraries were prepared by quantitative 5'-RACE with molecular barcodes. The original methods were these. A new computational method based on a probabilistic model of VDJ rearrangement was used to identify disease-linked TCR variants. TCRdb ran its own pipeline on the public reads, namely fastp trimming at Q25 and MiXCR clone calling, and kept in-frame beta chains. One record per CDR3 amino acid sequence lists the most common genes and DNA. Clone size and V and J calls follow TCRdb, not the original study. The sample records about 120,000 distinct CDR3 sequences, roughly an eighth of which are singletons. 3% of the sample comes from the top ten. From the germline V gene, CDR1 is ENHRY and CDR2 is SYGVKD. Its CDR3 holds 13 amino acids, cysteine through phenylalanine. The kept DNA is CDR3 alone, 39 bases in frame from the first base. Germline trimming amounts to 11 bases on V and 7 bases on J, with 7 as the count of junction bases outside the gene matches.

This receptor was identified in a female donor with ankylosing spondylitis or in good health (not recorded which). The sample was blood, either unsorted or a sorted T cell fraction (not recorded which). The sequence joins TRBV10-3 to TRBJ2-1; 11 of the junction bases match TRBD2. The CDR3 region: CAVQLAGVNEQFF. The DNA sequence follows: TGTGCCGTCCAACTAGCGGGAGTGAATGAGCAGTTCTTC.